The 6 T cell receptor beta chains presented below share a single source sample, sequenced in a study of cytomegalovirus exposure and HLA in healthy donors. Using immunoSEQ multiplex PCR, the repertoire was profiled, and TCRdb retains in-frame clones only, with some absent. In the table there are 250,000 to 400,000 clones, approximately 88% of which are singletons. Sequencing was performed on PBMCs. The origin of the receptors is a man aged 25-45 years in good health and CMV-seronegative.

The chain carries TRBV29-1 and TRBJ2-1, with 9 bases that match TRBD2. Germline trimming cut 7 bases from V and 3 bases from J; bases unmatched to any gene: 10. The germline CDR1 and CDR2 sequences are SQVTM and ANQGSEA. This CDR3 is 15 amino acids long. CDR3 bases: TGCAGCGCCCATGGGCTAGCGGGGAACTACAATGAGCAGTTCTTC. It encodes CSAHGLAGNYNEQFF.

This chain uses TRBV29-1 with TRBJ1-5, with D perhaps TRBD1 (5 bases). The length of the CDR3 is 13 residues. Trimming pared 7 bases from V and 9 bases from J, leaving 19 bases between. The germline gives CDR1 SQVTM, CDR2 ANQGSEA. The CDR3 sequence: CSGAPGKGGPQHF. The DNA for the CDR3 is TGCAGCGGCGCCCCAGGGAAGGGAGGGCCCCAGCATTTT.

The rearrangement joins TRBV15 to TRBJ2-3; tentatively, D is TRBD2 (6 bases). V lost 5 bases to trimming and J lost 6 bases, with 18 bases between them. CDR3 length equals 15 residues. Germline CDR1 reads LNHNV; CDR2 reads YYDKDF (reference sequence). The CDR3 protein is CATSWTVAVSDTQYF. CDR3 DNA: TGTGCCACCAGCTGGACCGTAGCGGTTTCGGATACGCAGTATTTT.

This clone was counted only a few times. The chain has TRBV5-4 and TRBJ1-2; TRBD1 is a possible D gene (6 bases). CDR3 length equals 13 residues. The germline V and J ends were trimmed by 4 bases and 2 bases, with 9 bases remaining between them. Germline-derived CDR1 and CDR2 are SGHNT and YYREEE (reference sequence). The CDR3: CASSVTGNYGYTF. CDR3 sequence (DNA): TGTGCCAGCAGCGTGACAGGAAACTATGGCTACACCTTC. The full variable domain, completed using reference TRBV5-4 and TRBJ1-2, is ETGVTQSPTHLIKTRGQQVTLRCSSQSGHNTVSWYQQALGQGPQFIFQYYREEENGRGNFPPRFSGLQFPNYSSELNVNALELDDSALYLCASSVTGNYGYTFGSGTRLTVV.

The chain carries TRBV5-1 and TRBJ1-6; 9 bases are a match to TRBD1. The germline gives CDR1 SGHRS, CDR2 YFSETQ. V dropped 5 bases and J dropped 8; count of bases not matched to a gene: 11. There are 16 residues in the CDR3. Here the CDR3 DNA reads TGCGCCAGCAGGCCAACAGGGGGCCTAACAGATTCACCCCTCCACTTT. Amino acid sequence: CASRPTGGLTDSPLHF. The full variable domain, completed using reference TRBV5-1 and TRBJ1-6, is KAGVTQTPRYLIKTRGQQVTLSCSPISGHRSVSWYQQTPGQGLQFLFEYFSETQRNKGNFPGRFSGRQFSNSRSEMNVSTLELGDSALYLCASRPTGGLTDSPLHFGNGTRLTVT.

J is TRBJ1-3 and V is TRBV6-1; D is undetermined. Trimming stripped 7 bases from V and 4 bases from J, with 5 bases between. Germline CDR1 MNHNS, CDR2 SASEGT. CDR3 size: 11 residues. CDR3 nucleotides: TGTGCCAGCATTCAGGGAAACACCATATATTTT. This codes for CASIQGNTIYF.